This TCR beta chain stems from a study of cytomegalovirus exposure and HLA in healthy donors (dated by TCRdb to 2016 to 2017). At the level of the whole study: An earlier analysis of some 620 of the donors reported 250 to 300 Gb of sequence data and about 120 million unique TCR beta sequences obtained from some 170 million T cells. An early release that covered several hundred HLA-typed donors contained approximately 320 gigabases of sequencing data and tens of millions of unique TCR sequences. Several DR-DQ haplotypes were treated as single units for association and clustering because of strong linkage in the cohort. Among the approximately 400 genotyped donors, about 85% belonged to the genetic ancestry cluster associated with self-reported Caucasian donors. The aim of the study was to test whether cataloging public T cell receptors could identify signatures of past pathogen exposure. Class I and class II HLA loci were covered by the typing at four-digit resolution. Across 300 to 500 genotyped donors of the cohort, an average of approximately 200,000 unique TCR beta nucleotide sequences per donor were sequenced, and roughly a sixth of those sequences were non-productive. The study profiled the T cell repertoires of hundreds of subjects by immunosequencing and related them to cytomegalovirus serostatus. Every repertoire in the discovery cohort had been generated on one and the same sequencing platform. A separate validation cohort of approximately 130 different subjects was used in addition to the roughly 700-subject first cohort. An earlier analysis of 587 of the donors used high-throughput TCR beta sequencing to judge whether each TCR beta V gene segment behaved as functional or pseudogenic. Rather than drawing on any new phenotypic data, the later analysis identified candidate immune exposures from TCR beta sequences and the way those sequences occurred across donors. To predict cytomegalovirus infection status, the study brought together high-throughput TCR immunosequencing, statistical association of individual TCRs with disease status, and machine learning. A later genetic analysis took genome-wide SNP genotypes for 398 of the 666 donors and used that subset as a discovery cohort. Donor age, sex, ethnicity and CMV serostatus were compiled together with the repertoire data. The number of donors typed differed by locus, with roughly 620-640 for A, B, C, DRB1 and DQB1, around 500 for DQA1, 606 for DPA1, and approximately 470 for DPB1. In a later analysis, previously published TCR beta repertoires from about 640 donors were re-analyzed and high-resolution HLA genotyping was added so that TCR occurrence patterns could be studied. Broad study findings and their caveats: The 87-base-pair reads could not distinguish some IMGT-functional V segments, including TRBV6-2 and TRBV6-3, so those segments were excluded. In a later analysis, HLA-associated TCR beta chains were found to be more clonally expanded and to have lower generation probabilities than equally common non-associated chains. A later analysis found that most CMV-associated TCR beta chains appeared HLA-restricted, with HLA associations seemingly driven largely by CMV exposure. HLA typing was unavailable for some donors at each locus, so association tests used only the typed subset. Three of the identified cytomegalovirus-associated TCR beta chains were confirmed in vitro to be specific for cytomegalovirus antigens. The study gave a list of 150 to 200 TCR beta chains associated with cytomegalovirus. Because counts were too low, about 18 rarely observed V segments, including chromosome 9 orphons, were left out of the earlier analysis of about 500 of the donors. The presence/absence analyses assumed that sequencing depth was roughly uniform across donors, and that assumption may not be true. When HLA alleles, especially DR and DQ, strongly co-occurred, TCR associations were difficult to assign to individual alleles. Correlated functional status among segregating V segments might be attributable to linkage disequilibrium, but an unknown experimental factor could not be ruled out. It was suggested by the authors that the approach could potentially be generalized to other disease states and immunological phenotypes. Across donors, most TCR sequences were observed very rarely, whereas some public TCRs were present in many individuals. According to a later analysis, parvovirus B19, influenza, CMV and Epstein-Barr virus appeared linked to several top co-occurrence clusters. Compared with the roughly 670-donor mean, donors in an Asian-associated ancestry cluster had fewer N-insertions in productive TCRs, according to a later genetic analysis. A cluster of highly shared sequence variants was judged likely to be a technical artifact of the sequencing pipeline. In a later genetic analysis, a missense DCLRE1C variant was associated with V-gene and J-gene trimming of TCR beta chains, and the association was replicated in an independent cohort. In both the original and validation cohorts, the classifier was reported to diagnose cytomegalovirus status with high specificity and sensitivity. In a later analysis, the rate of TCR association differed among HLA loci, with DRB1 alleles having the most associated TCRs and HLA-C alleles having the fewest. The only immune exposure information available for the cohort was CMV serostatus. Broadly in line with IMGT annotations, most TCR beta V segments showed up in productive rearrangements about 87% or about 30% of the time in an earlier analysis of about 500 of the donors. At a false discovery rate of 0.05, a later analysis linked 16,951 TCR beta sequences to specific HLA alleles. The cohort was sequenced for TCR beta chains only, and without alpha or paired-chain data the features that could be detected were limited. A further reported finding was that TCR beta sequences accurately predicted the HLA-A and HLA-B alleles for most subjects in the first cohort.

On this clone: The antigen it recognizes is unknown. No base-level quality is on record; no much larger clone is a single base apart.

The germline V gene supplies CDR1 ENHRY and CDR2 SYGVKD. Germline trimming amounts to 3 bases on V and 2 bases on J, with 11 as the count of junction bases outside the gene matches. Its CDR3 holds 17 amino acids, cysteine through phenylalanine. Only the CDR3 region is kept as DNA, spanning 51 bases read in frame from base 1. The cohort was made up of 500 to 850 healthy bone marrow donors. At the time of sampling, every cohort member was nominally healthy, though immune exposures that went unrecorded were likely present. The donor tested CMV seronegative, placing the donor among the approximately 400 seronegative members of the cohort. Every donor gave a peripheral blood sample, and the peripheral blood mononuclear cells from that sample were used for TCR beta sequencing. The Qiagen DNeasy Blood Extraction Kit was used to extract genomic DNA from the blood cell samples. The method behind the library was the immunoSEQ multiplex PCR assay. The multiplex PCR relied on a mix of 60 forward primers for TCR Vbeta segments and 13 reverse primers for TCR Jbeta segments. A multiplex PCR assay on genomic DNA amplified the CDR3 region of rearranged TCR beta genes. The Illumina HiSeq System was used to sequence the amplified TCR beta libraries as 87-base-pair reads. From the authors' description of their analysis: In a later analysis, some 80 million unique TCR beta chains were counted across the approximately 640 repertoires, and roughly 9.9 million of these chains were shared by at least two donors. A nearest-neighbor algorithm error-corrected the raw reads and collapsed the reads into unique sequences, merging closely related sequences to remove PCR and sequencing errors. To assign V, D and J gene segments, CDR3 sequences were aligned to IMGT reference sequences. For a sequence to be retained, at least a six-nucleotide match to both a V gene segment and a J gene segment was required. A rearrangement counted as productive if the CDR3 had no stop codons and remained in frame with V and J, and every other rearrangement counted as non-productive. CDR3 was defined according to IMGT convention as the region running from the second conserved V-encoded cysteine to the conserved J-encoded phenylalanine. Sequences without an unambiguous match to a single V gene segment were excluded from the earlier analysis of about 600 of the donors. An earlier analysis of 500 to 600 of the donors classified V segments as functional when productive rearrangements were above 56.7% and as segregating when the standard deviation between donors was above 5%. A statistical classification framework was built to diagnose cytomegalovirus status from the catalog of TCR beta chain sequences. In a later analysis, TCR nucleotide sequences were compared against IMGT/GENE-DB human TR gene sequences so that V and J genes could be assigned. A later analysis assigned CDR3 sequences and most-parsimonious VDJ recombination scenarios with the TCRdist pipeline. In a later analysis, every TCR beta chain was defined by the combination of its CDR3 amino acid sequence and its V-gene family, and reads without a unique V-gene family were dropped. A later analysis removed 600 or so highly shared, low-generation-probability nucleotide sequences to deal with suspected cross-contamination and a sequencing artifact. For each public chain, a later analysis derived a clonal expansion index from normalized ranks of inferred template counts within each repertoire. In a later analysis, generation probabilities were computed using a VDJ recombination model fitted to out-of-frame rearrangements, and the results were checked against IGoR. In a later analysis, TCR-TCR, TCR-HLA and TCR-CMV co-occurrence was scored with hypergeometric tests, and a repertoire-size bias correction was applied to TCR pairs. In a later analysis, false discovery rates were estimated by permuting HLA or CMV assignments 20 times. A later analysis grouped co-occurring TCRs with DBSCAN, adding TCRdist sequence similarity when clustering within HLA-allele-positive subsets. Repertoires with fewer than 30,000 or more than 120,000 public chains were left out of co-occurrence clustering, as were five repertoires with anomalous nucleotide sharing. TCRdb limited this immuneACCESS table to in-frame rearrangements with V and J called. A share of clones is missing; checked studies link under half to unresolved V genes, and the rest is unexplained. That table supplies the V and J calls and clone size; D and trimming were determined from the DNA. This sample gives 150,000 to 200,000 clones in total; around 80% of them show up just once. Clones ranked in the top ten supply about 2.2% of the sample.

The sequenced sample consisted of PBMCs. The sequence joins TRBV10-3 to TRBJ2-7, with 9 bases matching TRBD2. This sequence was found in a man aged 40-55 years in good health and CMV-seronegative. The DNA sequence is as follows: TGTGCCATCAGTGAAGTAAGAGTTGCGGGAGGGCCCTACGAGCAGTACTTC. It specifies CAISEVRVAGGPYEQYF.